This is a list of T cell receptor beta chains from one sample in a study of human CD8 memory T cell subsets. After re-calling the 5' RACE reads, TCRdb lists one entry per CDR3 protein, DNA absent. This specimen shows 9,500 to 12,000 distinct CDR3 sequences; the ten leading clones hold 15% to 18%. The source material was CD8+ T cells from PBMCs. The source of these receptors is a human donor in good health. CDR3s include the opening cysteine and the closing phenylalanine or tryptophan. Rows may omit the clone size; those that give it use once, few, many or a size class.

v_gene: TRBV7-3
j_gene: TRBJ2-2
abundance: .
CDR3aa: CASSLKLGPGELFF

v_gene: TRBV10-3
j_gene: TRBJ2-5
abundance: .
CDR3aa: CAISELEETQYF

v_gene: TRBV7-9
j_gene: TRBJ2-1
abundance: .
CDR3aa: CASSSGGQLENEQFF

v_gene: TRBV9
j_gene: TRBJ2-3
abundance: .
CDR3aa: CASSVIGDTQYF

v_gene: TRBV28
j_gene: TRBJ2-1
abundance: medium-sized
CDR3aa: CASTRPAGVVNEQFF

v_gene: TRBV10-1
j_gene: TRBJ2-1
abundance: .
CDR3aa: CASSENRATYNEQFF

v_gene: TRBV28
j_gene: TRBJ2-5
abundance: .
CDR3aa: CASSLPASGRETQYF

v_gene: TRBV3-1
j_gene: TRBJ2-1
abundance: .
CDR3aa: CASSQTRAIPVEQFF

v_gene: TRBV20-1
j_gene: TRBJ2-1
abundance: .
CDR3aa: CSAQGAASSYNEQFF

v_gene: TRBV7-9
j_gene: TRBJ2-2
abundance: .
CDR3aa: CASSLRENTGELFF

v_gene: TRBV27
j_gene: TRBJ2-4
abundance: .
CDR3aa: CASSGTLAKNIQYF

v_gene: TRBV28
j_gene: TRBJ2-1
abundance: medium-sized
CDR3aa: CASTRTGWVWNEQFF

v_gene: TRBV24-1
j_gene: TRBJ2-2
abundance: .
CDR3aa: CATSEAGPGELFF

v_gene: TRBV7-8
j_gene: TRBJ2-2
abundance: .
CDR3aa: CASSLATGLSGELFF

v_gene: TRBV20-1
j_gene: TRBJ1-5
abundance: medium-sized
CDR3aa: CSASSSAEVNQPQHF

v_gene: TRBV4-1
j_gene: TRBJ2-7
abundance: .
CDR3aa: CASRAESNYEQYF

v_gene: TRBV12-3/TRBV12-4
j_gene: TRBJ2-1
abundance: .
CDR3aa: CASSVVPITYNEQFF

v_gene: TRBV12-3/TRBV12-4
j_gene: TRBJ2-2
abundance: .
CDR3aa: CASSLDRGVTGELFF

v_gene: TRBV28
j_gene: TRBJ2-3
abundance: .
CDR3aa: CASSPGTIHTQYF

v_gene: TRBV29-1
j_gene: TRBJ1-2
abundance: .
CDR3aa: CSVEASNYGYTF

v_gene: TRBV7-6
j_gene: TRBJ2-1
abundance: medium-sized
CDR3aa: CASSLVLEAYNEQFF

v_gene: TRBV2
j_gene: TRBJ2-5
abundance: .
CDR3aa: CASSASRQVPRETQYF